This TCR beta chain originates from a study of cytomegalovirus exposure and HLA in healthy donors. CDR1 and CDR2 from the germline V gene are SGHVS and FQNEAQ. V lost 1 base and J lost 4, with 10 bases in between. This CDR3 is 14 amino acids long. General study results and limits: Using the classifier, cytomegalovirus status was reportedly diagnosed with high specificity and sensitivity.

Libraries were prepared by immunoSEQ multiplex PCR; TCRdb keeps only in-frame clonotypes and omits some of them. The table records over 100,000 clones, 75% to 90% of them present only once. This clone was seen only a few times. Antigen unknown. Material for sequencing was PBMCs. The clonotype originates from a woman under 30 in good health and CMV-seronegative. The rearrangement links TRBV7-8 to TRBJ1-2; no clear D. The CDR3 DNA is TGTGCCAGCAGCTTAGTTGCAGGCGTCTATGGCTACACCTTC. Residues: CASSLVAGVYGYTF. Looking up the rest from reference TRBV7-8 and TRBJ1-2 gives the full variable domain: GAGVSQSPRYKVAKRGQDVALRCDPISGHVSLFWYQQALGQGPEFLTYFQNEAQLDKSGLPSDRFFAERPEGSVSTLKIQRTQQEDSAVYLCASSLVAGVYGYTFGSGTRLTVV.